This is a list of T cell receptor beta chains from one sample in a study of blood T cell repertoires in COVID-19. Sequencing was performed with immunoSEQ multiplex PCR; in TCRdb, only in-frame clones are kept and a portion is missing. This sample has about 140,000 clones, with 79% found just once. What was sequenced was peripheral blood. The receptors derive from a man in his fifties or sixties with acute or convalescent COVID-19. Both conserved end residues are part of each CDR3. The D gene is left open where the match is weak. A clone size is listed for some rows: how often the clone was seen (once, few, many), or a class if it is expanded.

>TRBJ1-2|TRBV6-6|13|.|.
TGTGCCAGCTGCCCCAGCGCCAACTATGGCTACACCTTC
CASCPSANYGYTF
>TRBJ2-7|TRBV18|14|.|.
TGTGCCAGCTCAACGGGGAGGAGCTCCTACGAGCAGTACTTC
CASSTGRSSYEQYF
>TRBJ1-5|TRBV2|15|once|.
TGTGCCAGCAGTTTAGGGGTAGGGAGCAATCAGCCCCAGCATTTT
CASSLGVGSNQPQHF
>TRBJ2-5|TRBV19|14|.|.
TGTGCCAGTAGTACCCCCGGACAACAAGAGACCCAGTACTTC
CASSTPGQQETQYF
>TRBJ2-1|TRBV30|15|.|TRBD2
TGTGCCTGGAGGCGAGGGACTAGTATTAGAGATGAGCAGTTCTTC
CAWRRGTSIRDEQFF
>TRBJ1-2|TRBV5-6|13|.|.
TGTGCCAGCAGCTTGGGAGGGAACTATGGCTACACCTTC
CASSLGGNYGYTF
>TRBJ2-1|TRBV2|14|.|.
TGTGCCAGCAGCAAGTATCAGACTACAAGTGAGCAGTTCTTC
CASSKYQTTSEQFF
>TRBJ2-7|TRBV4-2|16|.|TRBD1
TGTGCCAGCAGCCAAGTTCCTGGGACAGGGGATGACGAGCAGTACTTC
CASSQVPGTGDDEQYF
>TRBJ2-7|TRBV4-1|13|.|.
TGCGCCAGCAGCCAAGAAAGCTTCGTCGAGCAGTACTTC
CASSQESFVEQYF
>TRBJ2-2|TRBV2|17|few|TRBD2
TGTGCCAGCAGTTCCCGACAGGGACTAGCGGAGGCCGGGGAGCTGTTTTTT
CASSSRQGLAEAGELFF
>TRBJ2-6|TRBV6-5|15|once|.
TGTGCCAGCAGTACAGGGCGCTCTGGGGCCAACGTCCTGACTTTC
CASSTGRSGANVLTF
>TRBJ1-1|TRBV19|16|.|.
TGTGCCAGTAGCTCTCTAAGGGGAAAGGGGAACACTGAAGCTTTCTTT
CASSSLRGKGNTEAFF
>TRBJ2-3|TRBV6-5|15|.|TRBD1
TGTGCCAGCAGAGACAGGGGGTTGATCACAGATACGCAGTATTTT
CASRDRGLITDTQYF
>TRBJ2-6|TRBV19|16|.|TRBD1
TGTGCCAGTAGTGTTCTTAAGGGGGCTCGGGCCAACGTCCTGACTTTC
CASSVLKGARANVLTF
>TRBJ1-5|TRBV12-3/TRBV12-4|13|.|.
TGTGCCAGCAGTTTAGCGCGGGGTCAGCCCCAGCATTTT
CASSLARGQPQHF
>TRBJ2-3|TRBV28|16|.|TRBD2
TGTGCCAGCAGTTCTTTAGCGGGAGGACGGACAGATACGCAGTATTTT
CASSSLAGGRTDTQYF
>TRBJ1-1|TRBV6-5|16|.|TRBD1
TGTGCCAGCAGTTTGGGGACAGGGGGCTTATTGACTGAAGCTTTCTTT
CASSLGTGGLLTEAFF
>TRBJ1-6|TRBV28|16|.|TRBD1
TGTGCCAGCAGACTCCTCACGACAGGGTCAAATTCACCCCTCCACTTT
CASRLLTTGSNSPLHF
>TRBJ1-1|TRBV4-1|15|once|.
TGCGCCAGCAGCCAAGATGTGGGCAGAAACACTGAAGCTTTCTTT
CASSQDVGRNTEAFF
>TRBJ2-7|TRBV11-2|11|.|.
TGTGCCAGCAGCGGACTTAGCGGGCAGTACTTC
CASSGLSGQYF
>TRBJ2-2|TRBV11-2|15|.|.
TGTGCCAGCAGCCCCCTTAGTTCGGGGACCGGGGAGCTGTTTTTT
CASSPLSSGTGELFF
>TRBJ1-5|TRBV2|15|few|TRBD1
TGTGCCAGCAGTAAACTACAGGGGATGGGTCAGCCCCAGCATTTT
CASSKLQGMGQPQHF
>TRBJ2-5|TRBV6-4|16|.|.
TGTGCCAGCAGTGACTCGAAAGCGCCATCCCCGGAGACCCAGTACTTC
CASSDSKAPSPETQYF
>TRBJ1-3|TRBV6-5|14|.|TRBD1
TGTGCCAGCAGTCCCCGGGACAGGGAGAACACCATATATTTT
CASSPRDRENTIYF
>TRBJ1-2|TRBV13|15|.|.
TGTGCCAGCAGCTCCTGGAACAGAGCTAACTATGGCTACACCTTC
CASSSWNRANYGYTF
>TRBJ1-1|TRBV27|13|.|.
TGTGCCAGCAGTTACGGCGGGAACACTGAAGCTTTCTTT
CASSYGGNTEAFF
>TRBJ2-7|TRBV7-2|14|.|TRBD2
TGTGCCAGCAGCCGGACTAGCGGGAATTACGAGCAGTACTTC
CASSRTSGNYEQYF
>TRBJ1-4|TRBV3-1/TRBV3-2|14|.|.
TGTGCCAGCAGCCAACCAGGGAATAATGAAAAACTGTTTTTT
CASSQPGNNEKLFF
>TRBJ2-7|TRBV5-5|13|.|.
TGTGCCAGCAGCTTGGGGACAAATTACGAGCAGTACTTC
CASSLGTNYEQYF
>TRBJ2-3|TRBV29-1|13|once|TRBD2
TGCAGCGCGCCCGGGACTAGCGGGGATACGCAGTATTTT
CSAPGTSGDTQYF
>TRBJ1-5|TRBV7-8|13|.|.
TGTGCCAGCAGCCCCCCACAGGGTCAGCCCCAGCATTTT
CASSPPQGQPQHF
>TRBJ1-5|TRBV7-2|11|.|.
TGTGCCAGCAGCCTTGGGCAGGGTCAGCATTTT
CASSLGQGQHF
>TRBJ2-2|TRBV4-1|16|.|TRBD1
TGCGCCAGCAGCCCCTGGGGACAGGGGGCAGGCGGGGAGCTGTTTTTT
CASSPWGQGAGGELFF
>TRBJ2-7|TRBV28|15|.|TRBD1
TGTGCCAGCAGCGGGATGGGACAGTCCTCCTACGAGCAGTACTTC
CASSGMGQSSYEQYF
>TRBJ1-2|TRBV24-1|14|.|.
TGTGCCACCAGTGATTTTAAGACAGGCTATGGCTACACCTTC
CATSDFKTGYGYTF
>TRBJ1-3|TRBV4-1|15|.|.
TGCGCCAGCAGCCAAGAGGGGGCAGCTGGAAACACCATATATTTT
CASSQEGAAGNTIYF
>TRBJ1-2|TRBV21-1|18|.|.
TGTGCCAGCAGCAGATACAGGGGACCCCAGTTAGCTAACTATGGCTACACCTTC
CASSRYRGPQLANYGYTF
>TRBJ2-1|TRBV3-1/TRBV3-2|14|.|.
TGTGCCAGCAGCCAAGCTCCCCGGGTTCGGGAGCAGTTCTTC
CASSQAPRVREQFF
>TRBJ2-5|TRBV7-3|13|.|.
TGTGCCAGCAGCTTAGGGCTTAAAGAGACCCAGTACTTC
CASSLGLKETQYF
>TRBJ1-2|TRBV29-1|9|.|.
TGCAGCGTTGACGAGGGCTACACCTTC
CSVDEGYTF